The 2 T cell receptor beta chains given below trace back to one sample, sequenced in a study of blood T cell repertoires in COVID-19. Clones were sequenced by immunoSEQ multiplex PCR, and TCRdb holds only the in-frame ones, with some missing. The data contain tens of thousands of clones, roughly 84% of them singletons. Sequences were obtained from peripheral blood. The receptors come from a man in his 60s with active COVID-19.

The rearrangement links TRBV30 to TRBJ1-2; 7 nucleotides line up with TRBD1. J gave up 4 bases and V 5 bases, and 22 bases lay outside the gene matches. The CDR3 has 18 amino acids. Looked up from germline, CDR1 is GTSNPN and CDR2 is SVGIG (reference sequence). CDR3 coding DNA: TGTGCCTGGGGGATTGCCCGGGACAGTTCCCACAGGGTCTATGGCTACACCTTC. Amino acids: CAWGIARDSSHRVYGYTF. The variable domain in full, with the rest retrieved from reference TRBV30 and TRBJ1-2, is SQTIHQWPATLVQPVGSPLSLECTVEGTSNPNLYWYRQAAGRGLQLLFYSVGIGQISSEVPQNLSASRPQDRQFILSSKKLLLSDSGFYLCAWGIARDSSHRVYGYTFGSGTRLTVV.

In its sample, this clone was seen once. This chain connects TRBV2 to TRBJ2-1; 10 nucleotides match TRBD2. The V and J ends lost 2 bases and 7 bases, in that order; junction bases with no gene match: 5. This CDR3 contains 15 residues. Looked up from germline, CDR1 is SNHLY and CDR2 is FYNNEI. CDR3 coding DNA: TGTGCCAGCAGTGAAACTAGCGGGGTGGGAAATGAGCAGTTCTTC. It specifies CASSETSGVGNEQFF.